This T cell receptor (beta chain) was captured in a study of cytomegalovirus exposure and HLA in healthy donors. Whole-study results and caveats: It emerged from a later analysis that several of the most significant clusters appeared to be linked to common viral pathogens. Earlier analysis yielded a pattern in which most TCR beta V segments were productive about 90% or about 30% of the time. In a later analysis, V- and J-gene trimming of beta chains associated with a DCLRE1C missense variant, replicated independently.

Germline V gene lookup returns CDR1 LNHDA and CDR2 SQIVND (reference sequence). The V end was cut by 3 bases, the J end by 7 bases, with 6 bases between. This CDR3 spans 11 amino acids. Donors in the study were healthy people who gave bone marrow. PCR involved 60 Vbeta and 13 Jbeta primers. Here immunoSEQ multiplex PCR was the method, and the copy in TCRdb shows in-frame clones only, minus some. The sample lists some 110,000 clones; approximately 71% were seen once. This clone has a handful of counts. The antigen is not known. This rearrangement joins TRBV19 to TRBJ1-2; weak D call: TRBD1 (5 bases). The source material was PBMCs. The source is a man aged 35-49 years in good health and CMV-seronegative. CDR3 residues: CASSMGGGYTF. The DNA for the CDR3 is TGTGCCAGTAGTATGGGGGGTGGCTACACCTTC.